This section outlines one TCR beta chain sequence together with its context. Its antigen remains unidentified. Method: immunoSEQ multiplex PCR; TCRdb's copy keeps in-frame clones and lacks some. The sample lists approximately 47,000 clones; approximately 90% were seen once. This record belongs to a study of OX40 agonist ivuxolimab in advanced cancers. Germline CDR1 reads LGHNA; CDR2 reads YSLEER. This CDR3 comprises 14 residues. Trimming left V 0 bases short and J 12 bases short, with 15 bases between. Findings and limits, study-wide: Among some nonresponders, normalized T-cell clonal expansion was also low.

This clonotype was sampled from an adult with an advanced solid tumor such as melanoma, head and neck, liver or kidney cancer. Sequenced material: CD4+ or CD8+ T cells sorted from blood, taken in a trial of the OX40 agonist ivuxolimab. The chain joins TRBV4-3 to TRBJ2-1; D is possibly TRBD2 (6 bases). Written as DNA, the CDR3 is TGCGCCAGCAGCCAAGATATAGCGGTACTTGGGCAGTTCTTC. This sequence encodes CASSQDIAVLGQFF.